This T cell receptor beta chain was recovered during a study of patients and donors after allogeneic stem cell transplantation. J was trimmed by 4 bases and V by 8 bases; bases with no gene match: 8. The CDR3 totals 14 residues. CDR1 and CDR2 (germline): MNHEY, SVGAGI. TCRdb itself ran the RT-PCR reads through MiXCR, one entry per CDR3 protein. The data show approximately 160,000 distinct CDR3 sequences, approximately 31% seen once. The receptor's source is a human donor who was either an allogeneic HSCT recipient or a stem cell or donor lymphocyte infusion donor (not recorded which). It is not recorded whose cells these are; they may come from a transplant donor. Input material: blood, either unsorted or a sorted T cell fraction (not recorded which). V gene TRBV6-5 combines with J gene TRBJ1-5; TRBD1 matches at 7 bases. CDR3 sequence reads: CASLGTVGNQPQHF. The CDR3 DNA follows: TGTGCCAGCCTAGGGACAGTTGGTAATCAGCCCCAGCATTTT.